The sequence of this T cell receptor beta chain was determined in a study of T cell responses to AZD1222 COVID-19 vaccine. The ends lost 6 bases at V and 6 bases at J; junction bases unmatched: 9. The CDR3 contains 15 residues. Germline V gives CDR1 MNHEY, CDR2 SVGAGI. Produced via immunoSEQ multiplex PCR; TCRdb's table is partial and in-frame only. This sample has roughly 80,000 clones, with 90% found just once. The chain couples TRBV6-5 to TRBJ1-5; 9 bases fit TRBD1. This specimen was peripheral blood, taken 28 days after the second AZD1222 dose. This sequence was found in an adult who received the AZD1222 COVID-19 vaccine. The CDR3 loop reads CASRPTGTGSQPQHF. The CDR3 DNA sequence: TGTGCCAGCAGGCCGACCGGGACAGGGTCTCAGCCCCAGCATTTT.